The entry below describes one TCR beta chain. Its antigen is unidentified. The sample comes from a study of blood T cells in healthy people across ages. Whole-study results and caveats: Roughly linear declines in TCR beta diversity per million T cells occurred with age. Researchers judged that diversity estimates from one million T cells fell short of true values.

Trimming removed 6 bases at V and 9 bases at J, with 12 bases between. CDR1 and CDR2 from the germline V gene are LGHNA and YNFKEQ. This CDR3 is built from 12 residues. Using a J-beta primer mix together with a sample-barcoded 5' primer, a second PCR was run for roughly 7 to 11 cycles. Template switching added a 12-random-nucleotide identifier to every cDNA molecule. TCRdb analysed the 5' RACE reads with MiXCR anew, one entry per CDR3 protein. This table has under 2 million distinct CDR3 sequences, about 31% appearing once. The receptor comes from a woman aged 25-40 years in good health. The sample was blood. The chain combines TRBV4-2 with TRBJ2-1; possibly TRBD2 for D (6 bases). CDR3: CASRTTGVEQFF. CDR3 bases: TGTGCCAGCAGGACGACGGGAGTTGAGCAGTTCTTC.